A single count supports the clone carrying this TCR beta chain. Germline V CDR1 and CDR2: KGHDR, SFDVKD. The germline V and J ends were trimmed by 7 bases and 3 bases, with 12 bases remaining between them. The length of the CDR3 is 14 residues. TCRdb itself ran the RT-PCR reads through MiXCR, one entry per CDR3 protein. The repertoire consists of more than 600,000 distinct CDR3 sequences, with approximately 15% occurring once and the leading ten covering roughly 3.6%. The genes are TRBV24-1 and TRBJ2-1; TRBD2 is a possible D gene (6 bases). The sample consisted of memory CD4+ T cells from blood. This sequence was found in a female donor in good health, serving as a healthy control. The CDR3 loop is CATSGRADYNEQFF. CDR3 DNA sequence: TGTGCCACCAGCGGGAGAGCGGACTACAATGAGCAGTTCTTC.